Reported below is one T cell receptor beta chain. Its antigen remains unidentified. This CDR3 is also generated by other DNA sequences in the sample. This sample is drawn from a study of cytomegalovirus exposure and HLA in healthy donors. Study summary: An early release of data contained about 85 million unique TCRs, which came from HLA-typed donors.

General observations from the study: Common viral pathogens seemed, in a later analysis, to connect with several of the most significant clusters.

CDR3 length equals 13 residues. V dropped 4 bases and J dropped 1; count of bases not matched to a gene: 1. The germline gives CDR1 SGHDT, CDR2 YYEEEE. PCR involved 60 Vbeta and 13 Jbeta primers. Generated by immunoSEQ multiplex PCR, the TCRdb table keeps only in-frame clones and is missing some. The sample table includes about 160,000 clones. This chain connects TRBV5-6 to TRBJ1-2, with 7 nucleotides matching TRBD1. This TCR was recovered from a woman aged 60-75 years in good health and CMV-seronegative. The specimen sequenced was PBMCs. This CDR3 reads CASSRQGNYGYTF. The CDR3 DNA is TGTGCCAGCAGCCGACAGGGTAACTATGGCTACACCTTC.